The clone carrying this T cell receptor (beta chain) has only a few counts. Its specificity is unknown. The CDR3 has 16 amino acids. V shed 4 bases, J shed 2 bases, and the junction held 11 bases outside the gene matches. Germline CDR1 is SGHAT and CDR2 is FQDESV (reference sequence). What was sequenced were expressed TCRB transcripts, since all of the isolated RNA had been reverse transcribed. The method was immunoSEQ multiplex PCR; TCRdb's version includes in-frame clones alone and lacks a portion of them. The data contain some 160,000 clones, about 9.8% of them singletons. This record comes from a study of beta chain features in type 1 diabetes. In the study overall: No age, gender or cell yield differences were seen between patients and healthy donors.

Study results and caveats: Patients showed naive, central memory and Treg TCRB repertoires that appeared more similar than those of healthy donors. Type 1 diabetes patients showed fewer insertions and more deletions at VDJ junctions.

Sequencing was carried out using central memory CD4+ T cells from blood. J is TRBJ2-7 and V is TRBV11-1; 7 bases map to TRBD1. This receptor was obtained from a woman aged 18-29 years in good health. For the CDR3, the DNA is TGTGCCAGCAGCTCCGGAGAGGGGGCCAGCACCTACGAGCAGTACTTC. This translates into CASSSGEGASTYEQYF.